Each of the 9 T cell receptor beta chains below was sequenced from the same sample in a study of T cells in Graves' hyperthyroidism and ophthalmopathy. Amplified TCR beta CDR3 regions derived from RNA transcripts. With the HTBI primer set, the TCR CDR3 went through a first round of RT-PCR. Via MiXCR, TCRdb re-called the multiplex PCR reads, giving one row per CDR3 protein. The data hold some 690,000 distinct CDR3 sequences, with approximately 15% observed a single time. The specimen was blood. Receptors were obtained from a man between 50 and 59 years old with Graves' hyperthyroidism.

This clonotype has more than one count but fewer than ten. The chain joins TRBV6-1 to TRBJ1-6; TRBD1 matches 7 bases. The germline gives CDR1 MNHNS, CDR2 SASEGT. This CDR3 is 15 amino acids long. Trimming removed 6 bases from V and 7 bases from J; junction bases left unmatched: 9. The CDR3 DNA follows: TGTGCCAGCAGCGAACGTTGGGACAGAAATTCACCCCTCCACTTT. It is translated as CASSERWDRNSPLHF.

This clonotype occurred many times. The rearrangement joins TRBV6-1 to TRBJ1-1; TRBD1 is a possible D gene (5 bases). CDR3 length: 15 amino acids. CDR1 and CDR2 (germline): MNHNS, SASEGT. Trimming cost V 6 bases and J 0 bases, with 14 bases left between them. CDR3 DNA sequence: TGTGCCAGCAGGGCCGTGACAGACCTGAACACTGAAGCTTTCTTT. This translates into CASRAVTDLNTEAFF.

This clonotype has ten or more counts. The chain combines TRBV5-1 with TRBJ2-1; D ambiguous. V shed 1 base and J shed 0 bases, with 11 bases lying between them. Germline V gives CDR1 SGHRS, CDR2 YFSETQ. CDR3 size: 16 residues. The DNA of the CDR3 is TGCGCCAGCAGCTTGTTAGGACCCACCTCCTACAATGAGCAGTTCTTC. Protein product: CASSLLGPTSYNEQFF.

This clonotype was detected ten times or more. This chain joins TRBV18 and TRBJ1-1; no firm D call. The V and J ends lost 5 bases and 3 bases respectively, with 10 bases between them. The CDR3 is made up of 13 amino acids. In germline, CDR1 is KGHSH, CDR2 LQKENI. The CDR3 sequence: CASSSGIDTEAFF. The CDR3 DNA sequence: TGTGCCAGCTCATCCGGGATTGACACTGAAGCTTTCTTT. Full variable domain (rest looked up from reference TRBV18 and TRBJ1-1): NAGVMQNPRHLVRRRGQEARLRCSPMKGHSHVYWYRQLPEEGLKFMVYLQKENIIDESGMPKERFSAEFPKEGPSILRIQQVVRGDSAAYFCASSSGIDTEAFFGQGTRLTVV.

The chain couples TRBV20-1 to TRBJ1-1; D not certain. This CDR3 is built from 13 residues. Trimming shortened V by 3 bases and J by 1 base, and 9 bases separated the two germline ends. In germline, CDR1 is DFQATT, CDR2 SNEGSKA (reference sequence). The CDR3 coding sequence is TGCAGTGCTAGTTGGGATCAGAACACTGAAGCTTTCTTT. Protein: CSASWDQNTEAFF.

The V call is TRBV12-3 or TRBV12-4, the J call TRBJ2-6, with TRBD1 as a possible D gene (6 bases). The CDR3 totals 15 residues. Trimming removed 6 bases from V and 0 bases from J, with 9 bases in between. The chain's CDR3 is CASRAGVSGANVLTF. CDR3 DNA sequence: TGTGCCAGCAGAGCAGGGGTCTCTGGGGCCAACGTCCTGACTTTC.

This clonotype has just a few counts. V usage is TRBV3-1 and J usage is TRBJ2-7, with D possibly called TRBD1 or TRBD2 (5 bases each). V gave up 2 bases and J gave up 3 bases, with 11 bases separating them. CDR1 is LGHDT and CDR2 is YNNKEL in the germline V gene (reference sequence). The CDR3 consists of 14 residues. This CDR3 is CASSQRGADYEQYF. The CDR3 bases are TGTGCCAGCAGCCAAAGAGGGGCGGACTACGAGCAGTACTTC.

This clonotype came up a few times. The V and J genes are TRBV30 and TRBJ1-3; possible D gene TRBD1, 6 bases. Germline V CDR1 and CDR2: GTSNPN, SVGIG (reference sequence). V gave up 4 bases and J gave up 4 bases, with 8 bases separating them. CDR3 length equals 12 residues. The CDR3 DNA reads TGTGCCTGGAACAGGGTCGGAAACACCATATATTTT. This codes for CAWNRVGNTIYF.

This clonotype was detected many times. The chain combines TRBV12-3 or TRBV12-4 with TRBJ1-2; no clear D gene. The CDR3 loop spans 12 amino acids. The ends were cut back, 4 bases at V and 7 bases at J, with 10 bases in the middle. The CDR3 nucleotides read TGTGCCAGCAGTTCCCTCAGGAGTGGCTACACCTTC. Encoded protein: CASSSLRSGYTF.